This TCR beta chain was profiled in a study of blood T cell repertoires in COVID-19. As for the study in general: Researchers got acute and convalescent COVID-19 samples from the United States, Italy and Spain. Nucleic acid was either cDNA or gDNA, and it came from T cells, B-cell-depleted T cells, or PBMCs.

TCRdb's table, derived via immunoSEQ multiplex PCR, lists solely in-frame clones and lacks some. The sample comprises approximately 70,000 clones, 79% of which are singletons, and 5% to 7.5% rests with the top ten. Per the germline V gene, CDR1 is MGHRA and CDR2 is YSYEKL. V dropped 0 bases and J dropped 2; count of bases not matched to a gene: 8. CDR3 length: 18 amino acids. The source of this sequence is a woman aged 55-70 years with acute or convalescent COVID-19. The sequencing sample was made of peripheral blood. The chain couples TRBV4-1 to TRBJ1-3; 9 bases map to TRBD1. In nucleotides, the CDR3 is TGCGCCAGCAGCCAAGAAGGGACAGGGCCAATAACTGGAAACACCATATATTTT. Its protein is CASSQEGTGPITGNTIYF.